This TCR beta chain emerged from a study of blood T cell repertoires in COVID-19. The wider study: In each case, the material was cDNA or gDNA derived from T cells, B-cell-depleted T cells, or PBMCs.

Sequencing was performed with immunoSEQ multiplex PCR; in TCRdb, only in-frame clones are kept and a portion is missing. Among over 130,000 clones listed, around 80% were seen once. Categorization into cohorts depended on clinical history that participants reported. Between the trimmed V and J ends, which lost 1 base and 2 bases, there was a span of 11 bases. CDR3 size: 15 residues. Per germline, CDR1 LGHNA and CDR2 YSLEER. The chain links TRBV4-3 to TRBJ2-5; D gene uncertain. This TCR was recovered from a woman aged 18-35 years who had been exposed to COVID-19. The sample comprised PBMCs or T cells enriched from blood (not recorded which). In DNA form, the CDR3 reads TGCGCCAGCAGCCAAGGTCCAGCGAATCAAGAGACCCAGTACTTC. Translated, it gives CASSQGPANQETQYF.